A single sample is the source of the 27 T cell receptor beta chains below, sequenced in a study of T cell changes during pregnancy in multiple sclerosis. TCRdb keeps only in-frame clones here, not all; method: immunoSEQ multiplex PCR. The sample carries 30,000 to 45,000 clones, around nine tenths recorded once. The sample was CD8+ T cells from peripheral blood mononuclear cells, taken before pregnancy. The receptor source for this set is a female donor with multiple sclerosis, enrolled in a pregnancy study.

The V gene is TRBV7-6, the J gene TRBJ1-4, with TRBD1 identical over 8 bases. The CDR3 spans 16 residues. CDR1 is SGHVS and CDR2 is FNYEAQ in the germline V gene. V lost 1 base and J lost 3; bases outside the gene matches: 4. The CDR3 protein is CASSLGQGAANEKLFF. The CDR3, as DNA: TGTGCCAGCAGCTTAGGGCAGGGGGCGGCTAATGAAAAACTGTTTTTT.

This sequence joins TRBV9 and TRBJ2-7, with D tentatively TRBD2 (6 bases). The CDR3 spans 15 residues. Deletions cut 0 bases from V and 7 bases from J, with 17 bases between. Germline V CDR1 and CDR2: SGDLS, YYNGEE. This CDR3 reads CASSVEGTSRTEQYF. The CDR3 DNA reads TGTGCCAGCAGCGTAGAAGGTACTAGCCGGACGGAGCAGTACTTC.

This chain connects TRBV27 to TRBJ2-7; D unresolved. The V gene lost 5 bases and the J gene lost 0 bases, with 14 bases spanning the gap. Per germline, CDR1 MNHEY and CDR2 SMNVEV (reference sequence). CDR3 length equals 15 residues. DNA of the CDR3: TGTGCCAGCAGTCCTCGTCCAACCAGCTCCTACGAGCAGTACTTC. This translates into CASSPRPTSSYEQYF.

About this clone: Different DNA sequences within this sample yield the same CDR3. The genes are TRBV7-9 and TRBJ2-7; D is unresolved. Trimming removed 4 bases from V and 0 bases from J, with 7 bases in between. The CDR3 runs 13 residues. The germline V gene encodes CDR1 SEHNR and CDR2 FQNEAQ (reference sequence). DNA for the CDR3: TGTGCCAGCAGCTACCCGAGCTCCTACGAGCAGTACTTC. Its translation: CASSYPSSYEQYF.

This clone was seen once. The V call is TRBV30, the J call TRBJ2-7; maybe TRBD2 (6 bases). The V gene's germline CDR1 is GTSNPN and CDR2 SVGIG (reference sequence). The CDR3 is made up of 13 amino acids. Trimming stripped 5 bases from V and 0 bases from J, with 11 bases between. The DNA for the CDR3 is TGTGCCTGGGCCCCCGGGAGCTCCTACGAGCAGTACTTC. This sequence encodes CAWAPGSSYEQYF.

CDR3: CASSFPSLQDPSVLTF. In DNA form, the CDR3 reads TGTGCCAGCAGCTTTCCCTCGTTACAGGATCCCAGCGTCCTGACTTTC. The chain combines TRBV5-6 with TRBJ2-6, with TRBD1 as a possible D gene (5 bases). This CDR3 is built from 16 residues. Germline CDR1 SGHDT, CDR2 YYEEEE. Deletions cut 2 bases from V and 12 bases from J, with 21 bases between.

This rearrangement joins TRBV29-1 to TRBJ2-7; a weak D match, TRBD1 (5 bases). Trimming took 7 bases from V and 0 from J, leaving 22 bases between them. Germline CDR1 is SQVTM and CDR2 is ANQGSEA. There are 16 residues in the CDR3. CDR3 loop: CSAVLSTTVSSYEQYF. DNA of the CDR3: TGCAGCGCCGTGCTCTCCACGACAGTTTCCTCCTACGAGCAGTACTTC.

This clone has a single count. The genes are TRBV12-5 and TRBJ2-5, with TRBD2 as a possible D gene (6 bases). Germline assignment: CDR1 LGHNT and CDR2 FRNRAP. V was pared by 1 base and J by 0 bases, with 9 bases between. CDR3 length: 15 residues. CDR3 residues: CASGLGWGDQETQYF. For the CDR3, the DNA is TGTGCTAGTGGTTTGGGATGGGGGGACCAAGAGACCCAGTACTTC.

The J gene is TRBJ2-3, the V gene TRBV27, with D hard to call. The V gene lost 3 bases and the J gene lost 0 bases, with 10 bases spanning the gap. The CDR3 has 15 amino acids. The germline V gene encodes CDR1 MNHEY and CDR2 SMNVEV (reference sequence). This CDR3 reads CASSFSIGSTDTQYF. DNA for the CDR3: TGTGCCAGCAGTTTTTCGATCGGGAGCACAGATACGCAGTATTTT.

The chain is built from TRBV14 and TRBJ2-7; 7 nucleotides agree with TRBD1. Germline loops: CDR1 SGHDN, CDR2 FVKESK. There are 14 residues in the CDR3. J lost 2 bases, V lost 3 bases, and 4 bases had no gene match. The CDR3 region has the DNA TGTGCCAGCAGCCAGTCCGGGACAGCCTACGAGCAGTACTTC. It encodes CASSQSGTAYEQYF.

The chain joins TRBV7-9 to TRBJ1-2; maybe TRBD1 (6 bases). Trimming took 5 bases from V and 8 from J, leaving 15 bases between them. This CDR3 is built from 13 residues. Per the germline V gene, CDR1 is SEHNR and CDR2 is FQNEAQ (reference sequence). The CDR3 sequence is CASSTTGFQGYTF. Written as DNA, the CDR3 is TGTGCCAGCAGCACCACAGGGTTTCAAGGCTACACCTTC.

The chain employs TRBV7-8 and TRBJ2-7, with D hard to call. The germline gives CDR1 SGHVS, CDR2 FQNEAQ. The CDR3 runs to 14 residues. Trimming took 5 bases from V and 1 from J, leaving 12 bases between them. In nucleotides, the CDR3 is TGTGCCAGCAGCCGGGTCGGCACATCCTACGAGCAGTACTTC. This translates into CASSRVGTSYEQYF.

The V and J genes are TRBV7-9 and TRBJ2-7; D possibly corresponds to TRBD1 (6 bases). This CDR3 is 13 amino acids long. The germline gives CDR1 SEHNR, CDR2 FQNEAQ (reference sequence). V lost 6 bases and J lost 2, with 11 bases in between. CDR3 sequence: CASRKDSTYEQYF. The DNA of the CDR3 is TGTGCCAGCAGGAAGGACAGCACCTACGAGCAGTACTTC.

The gene calls are TRBV27 and TRBJ2-5, with 9 bases fitting TRBD2. V shed 0 bases, J shed 2 bases, and the junction held 7 bases outside the gene matches. This CDR3 region has 17 residues. Germline loops: CDR1 MNHEY, CDR2 SMNVEV (reference sequence). DNA for the CDR3: TGTGCCAGCAGTTTATCGCGGGCGGGAGGGCCTCAAGAGACCCAGTACTTC. Protein sequence: CASSLSRAGGPQETQYF.

The chain uses TRBV6-4 and TRBJ2-3; 11 bases are shared with TRBD2. The CDR3 runs 19 residues. From germline, CDR1 is MRHNA and CDR2 SNTAGT. After removal of 4 bases from V and 0 bases from J, the junction contained 12 bases not matched to a gene. The DNA of the CDR3 is TGTGCCAGCAGTGCTAGCGGGAGGCCCCCGATACTTAGCACAGATACGCAGTATTTT. This codes for CASSASGRPPILSTDTQYF.

The chain combines TRBV19 with TRBJ1-1; no clear D gene. V gave up 3 bases and J gave up 4 bases, with 9 bases separating them. The V gene's germline CDR1 is LNHDA and CDR2 SQIVND (reference sequence). The CDR3 extends over 13 amino acids. The CDR3 here is CASSIAPSTEAFF. As DNA, the CDR3 is TGTGCCAGTAGTATCGCCCCCAGCACTGAAGCTTTCTTT. Combining the CDR3 with reference TRBV19 and TRBJ1-1 gives the whole variable domain DGGITQSPKYLFRKEGQNVTLSCEQNLNHDAMYWYRQDPGQGLRLIYYSQIVNDFQKGDIAEGYSVSREKKESFPLTVTSAQKNPTAFYLCASSIAPSTEAFFGQGTRLTVV.

CDR3 protein: CASSFSLAGNEQFF. CDR3 DNA sequence: TGTGCCAGCAGCTTTAGTTTAGCCGGGAATGAGCAGTTCTTC. The chain has TRBV7-9 and TRBJ2-1; no firm D call. The CDR3 totals 14 residues. Trimming left V 3 bases short and J 7 bases short, with 13 bases between. The germline CDR1 and CDR2 sequences are SEHNR and FQNEAQ (reference sequence).

V and J are TRBV6-5 and TRBJ1-2; D may be TRBD1 (6 bases). V was trimmed by 0 bases and J by 3 bases, leaving 8 bases between them. The CDR3 extends over 14 amino acids. CDR1 is MNHEY and CDR2 is SVGAGI in the germline V gene. CDR3 nucleotide sequence: TGTGCCAGCAGTTACTCGTGGACAGACTATGGCTACACCTTC. Translated: CASSYSWTDYGYTF.

V and J are TRBV28 and TRBJ1-4; 9 bases map to TRBD1. CDR3 length: 17 residues. The trim removed 5 bases at V and 5 bases at J, leaving 12 bases unmatched. The germline gives CDR1 MDHEN, CDR2 SYDVKM. The CDR3 sequence: CASSMPLGGTGNEKLFF. CDR3 nucleotide sequence: TGTGCCAGCAGTATGCCTTTGGGCGGGACAGGGAATGAAAAACTGTTTTTT.

This chain connects TRBV4-3 to TRBJ1-2, with unresolved D. Trimming took off 0 bases at V and 4 bases at J, with 9 bases between the two ends. Per the germline V gene, CDR1 is LGHNA and CDR2 is YSLEER. The CDR3 consists of 14 residues. The CDR3 is CASSQDEGGYGYTF. The DNA of the CDR3 is TGCGCCAGCAGCCAAGACGAGGGCGGCTATGGCTACACCTTC.

The CDR3, as DNA: TGTGCCAGTAGTGTCATCGGGACTAGCAATGAGCAGTTCTTC. Its translation is CASSVIGTSNEQFF. V and J are TRBV19 and TRBJ2-1; 8 bases align to TRBD2. The CDR3 sequence is 14 residues long. J was trimmed by 6 bases and V by 5 bases; bases with no gene match: 6. Germline V gene sequence: CDR1 LNHDA, CDR2 SQIVND (reference sequence).

This chain joins TRBV27 and TRBJ2-7; D perhaps matches TRBD1 (5 bases). The CDR3 sequence is 14 residues long. Germline lookup yields CDR1 MNHEY and CDR2 SMNVEV (reference sequence). The V end lost 4 bases, the J end lost 2 bases, and 12 bases lay between the germline ends. CDR3 region: CASSSWGPAYEQYF. The CDR3 DNA reads as TGTGCCAGCAGTTCGTGGGGCCCCGCCTACGAGCAGTACTTC.

V and J are TRBV28 and TRBJ2-7; D is unresolved. Deletions cut 7 bases from V and 4 bases from J, with 14 bases between. Per the germline V gene, CDR1 is MDHEN and CDR2 is SYDVKM. CDR3 size: 13 residues. CDR3: CASTSRFPYEQYF. Written as DNA, the CDR3 is TGTGCCAGCACATCCCGGTTCCCGTACGAGCAGTACTTC. The full variable domain, rest sourced from reference TRBV28 and TRBJ2-7, is DVKVTQSSRYLVKRTGEKVFLECVQDMDHENMFWYRQDPGLGLRLIYFSYDVKMKEKGDIPEGYSVSREKKERFSLILESASTNQTSMYLCASTSRFPYEQYFGPGTRLTVT.

This clone appeared once. The chain has TRBV2 and TRBJ2-7; TRBD1 is a possible D gene (5 bases). The germline CDR1 and CDR2 sequences are SNHLY and FYNNEI. This CDR3 has 14 amino acids. Trimming left V 10 bases short and J 4 bases short, with 20 bases between. The CDR3 loop reads CATLPRGGGYEQYF. In DNA, the CDR3 is TGTGCCACCCTTCCTAGGGGCGGCGGTTACGAGCAGTACTTC. Combining the CDR3 with reference TRBV2 and TRBJ2-7 gives the whole variable domain EPEVTQTPSHQVTQMGQEVILRCVPISNHLYFYWYRQILGQKVEFLVSFYNNEISEKSEIFDDQFSVERPDGSNFTLKIRSTKLEDSAMYFCATLPRGGGYEQYFGPGTRLTVT.

For this clone: A read error may produce the germline difference seen at one junction end. The chain couples TRBV7-7 to TRBJ2-3; 8 bases line up with TRBD2. This CDR3 region has 16 residues. Germline V gene sequence: CDR1 SSHAT, CDR2 FNYEAQ (reference sequence). The CDR3 region has the DNA TGTGCTAGCAGCTCCCTACTAGCGGCCACCACAGATACGCAGTATTTT. Residues: CASSSLLAATTDTQYF. Full variable domain (missing parts from reference TRBV7-7 and TRBJ2-3): GAGVSQSPRYKVTKRGQDVTLRCDPISSHATLYWYQQALGQGPEFLTYFNYEAQPDKSGLPSDRFSAERPEGSISTLTIQRTEQRDSAMYRCASSSLLAATTDTQYFGPGTRLTVL.

This chain joins TRBV27 and TRBJ1-5; D is uncertain. The CDR3 has 14 amino acids. Germline V CDR1 and CDR2: MNHEY, SMNVEV (reference sequence). The V end lost 2 bases, the J end lost 5 bases, and 10 bases lay between the germline ends. Written as DNA, the CDR3 is TGTGCCAGCAGTTTAGTAAGGGAGGATCAGCCCCAGCATTTT. Translation gives CASSLVREDQPQHF.

This clone was seen a single time. The chain employs TRBV9 and TRBJ2-3, with 8 bases matching TRBD2. Losses at the gene ends were 2 bases for V and 4 bases for J; bases not matched to a gene: 6. The CDR3 contains 15 residues. Germline V lookup: CDR1 SGDLS, CDR2 YYNGEE. The CDR3 DNA sequence: TGTGCCAGCAGCGTTGATACTAGCGGTCCAGATACGCAGTATTTT. Encoded protein: CASSVDTSGPDTQYF.